What follows are 29 T cell receptor beta chains derived from one specimen sequenced in a study of Ad26.COV2.S vaccination and SARS-CoV-2 variants. Data came from immunoSEQ multiplex PCR; TCRdb stores just in-frame clones and leaves some out. The data contain around 400,000 clones, 90% of them singletons. Treatment defined: 19 received Ad26.COV2.S at low or high dose, single or two shots; 5 received placebo; per-sample allocation not given. On day 63 after the first injection, vaccine and placebo recipients gave samples. The source was peripheral blood, collected in a trial of Ad26.COV2.S vaccine versus placebo. All receptors derive from a person aged 18-60 years who received the Ad26.COV2.S COVID-19 vaccine or a placebo.

The chain uses TRBV3-1 (or the pseudogene TRBV3-2) and TRBJ1-1, with D possibly TRBD1 on 5 matching bases. Germline CDR1 is LGHDT and CDR2 is YNNKEL (reference sequence). V lost 4 bases and J 1 base, leaving 7 bases between the germline ends. The CDR3 sequence is 13 residues long. Here the CDR3 reads CASSLTGNTEAFF. The CDR3 DNA reads TGTGCCAGCAGCCTTACAGGGAACACTGAAGCTTTCTTT.

The CDR3 DNA sequence: TGTGCCAGCATCCTAGCTTCAGATACGCAGTATTTT. Amino acids: CASILASDTQYF. V is TRBV2 and J is TRBJ2-3, with D perhaps matching TRBD2 (5 bases). Germline values: CDR1 SNHLY, CDR2 FYNNEI. V was shortened by 7 bases and J by 4 bases, with 9 bases between the two germline ends. This CDR3 is 12 amino acids long. Using reference TRBV2 and TRBJ2-3 for the parts outside the CDR3, the full variable domain is EPEVTQTPSHQVTQMGQEVILRCVPISNHLYFYWYRQILGQKVEFLVSFYNNEISEKSEIFDDQFSVERPDGSNFTLKIRSTKLEDSAMYFCASILASDTQYFGPGTRLTVL.

This sequence joins TRBV11-2 and TRBJ2-7; no firm D call. CDR3 size: 14 residues. Germline values: CDR1 SGHAT, CDR2 FQNNGV. Between the trimmed V and J ends, which lost 1 base and 0 bases, there was a span of 7 bases. In nucleotides, the CDR3 is TGTGCCAGCAGCTTAGTTTACAACTCCTACGAGCAGTACTTC. This encodes CASSLVYNSYEQYF.

The gene calls are TRBV7-3 and TRBJ2-5; D is uncertain. V was clipped by 6 bases and J by 2 bases, with 7 bases between them. The germline V gene encodes CDR1 SGHTA and CDR2 FQGTGA. The CDR3 spans 12 residues. The CDR3 sequence is CASSFEQETQYF. The CDR3 nucleotides read TGTGCCAGCAGTTTCGAGCAAGAGACCCAGTACTTC. Supplemented by reference TRBV7-3 and TRBJ2-5, the full variable domain reads GAGVSQTPSNKVTEKGKYVELRCDPISGHTALYWYRQSLGQGPEFLIYFQGTGAADDSGLPNDRFFAVRPEGSVSTLKIQRTERGDSAVYLCASSFEQETQYFGPGTRLLVL.

The chain recombines TRBV15 with TRBJ2-3; the match to TRBD2 covers 9 bases. With V trimmed by 1 base and J by 5 bases, 4 bases remained unmatched. Per germline, CDR1 LNHNV and CDR2 YYDKDF (reference sequence). The CDR3 has 15 residues. The chain's CDR3 is CATSRVAGAGDTQYF. DNA for the CDR3: TGTGCCACCAGCAGAGTAGCGGGAGCGGGAGATACGCAGTATTTT.

The V call is TRBV19, the J call TRBJ2-5; TRBD1 matches 9 bases. V lost 8 bases, J lost 5 bases, and 3 bases stayed unmatched. In germline, CDR1 is LNHDA, CDR2 SQIVND (reference sequence). The CDR3 runs to 12 residues. Here the CDR3 reads CASGTGTETQYF. CDR3 nucleotide sequence: TGTGCCAGTGGGACAGGGACCGAGACCCAGTACTTC.

The V call is TRBV6-2 or TRBV6-3, the J call TRBJ2-3; tentatively, D is TRBD2 (6 bases). Looked up from germline, CDR1 is MNHEY and CDR2 is SVGEGT. This CDR3 region has 16 residues. Trimming shortened V by 6 bases and J by 4 bases, and 20 bases separated the two germline ends. The DNA of the CDR3 is TGTGCCAGCAGCGGTACCGGGGGAGCTGGACCAGATACGCAGTATTTT. Encoded protein: CASSGTGGAGPDTQYF.

This chain links TRBV5-1 with TRBJ2-1; D is ambiguous. V was trimmed by 1 base and J by 6 bases, leaving 5 bases between them. The CDR3 totals 12 residues. Germline V gene sequence: CDR1 SGHRS, CDR2 YFSETQ. CDR3 protein: CASSLKGNEQFF. Written as DNA, the CDR3 is TGCGCCAGCAGCTTGAAGGGCAATGAGCAGTTCTTC. Full variable domain (missing parts from reference TRBV5-1 and TRBJ2-1): KAGVTQTPRYLIKTRGQQVTLSCSPISGHRSVSWYQQTPGQGLQFLFEYFSETQRNKGNFPGRFSGRQFSNSRSEMNVSTLELGDSALYLCASSLKGNEQFFGPGTRLTVL.

V is TRBV2 and J is TRBJ2-3; TRBD1 might be the D (6 bases). The V and J ends lost 7 bases and 4 bases respectively, with 15 bases between them. CDR1 and CDR2 from the germline V gene are SNHLY and FYNNEI. This CDR3 comprises 14 residues. CDR3 nucleotides: TGTGCCAGCAAGGACATCACAGGGTCAGATACGCAGTATTTT. Its protein is CASKDITGSDTQYF.

The chain is built from TRBV5-5 and TRBJ2-7, with D unresolved. The CDR3 contains 12 residues. CDR1 is SGHKS and CDR2 is YYEKEE in the germline V gene (reference sequence). Trimming left V 2 bases short and J 6 bases short, with 9 bases between. The CDR3 bases are TGTGCCAGCAGCTTAACGTGGTTCGAGCAGTACTTC. Its translation is CASSLTWFEQYF.

The V and J genes are TRBV7-8 and TRBJ2-7, with 10 bases that match TRBD2. From germline, CDR1 is SGHVS and CDR2 FQNEAQ. The CDR3 is 14 amino acids. Unmatched junction bases numbered 10, after V lost 8 bases and J lost 6 bases. In DNA form, the CDR3 reads TGTGCCAGCGGGGTAGCGGGAGGTCCGGGCGAGCAGTACTTC. As protein: CASGVAGGPGEQYF.

The V and J genes are TRBV2 and TRBJ1-6; D remains unclear. This CDR3 has 15 amino acids. Trimming shortened V by 5 bases and J by 7 bases, and 15 bases separated the two germline ends. CDR1 is SNHLY, CDR2 FYNNEI, per germline. The CDR3 sequence is CASSSGLLHNSPLHF. The CDR3 coding sequence is TGTGCCAGCAGTTCCGGACTGTTGCACAATTCACCCCTCCACTTT.

The chain joins TRBV27 to TRBJ1-1; 8 positions agree with TRBD1. The CDR3 has 13 amino acids. The junction had 1 base not matched to a gene; V was cut back by 4 bases and J by 3 bases. Germline V CDR1 and CDR2: MNHEY, SMNVEV (reference sequence). CDR3 sequence (DNA): TGTGCCAGCAGTTGGGACAGGTACACTGAAGCTTTCTTT. Amino acid sequence: CASSWDRYTEAFF.

The rearrangement links TRBV12-5 to TRBJ2-1; 10 bases fit TRBD2. V was pared by 6 bases and J by 1 base, with 9 bases of the junction left unmatched. The length of the CDR3 is 17 residues. The germline V gene has CDR1 LGHNT and CDR2 FRNRAP. The CDR3 DNA reads as TGTGCTAGTGGCCCTTGGGGTAGCGGGAGGTCCTACAATGAGCAGTTCTTC. Translated: CASGPWGSGRSYNEQFF.

The CDR3 loop reads CASSLASGSLNEQFF. Written as DNA, the CDR3 is TGCGCCAGCAGCTTGGCCAGCGGGAGTTTAAATGAGCAGTTCTTC. This sequence joins TRBV5-1 and TRBJ2-1, with TRBD2 identical over 8 bases. Germline V gene data show CDR1 as SGHRS and CDR2 as YFSETQ. With V trimmed by 0 bases and J by 7 bases, 6 bases remained unmatched. The CDR3 covers 15 residues.

The gene calls are TRBV25-1 and TRBJ1-4; TRBD1 agrees at 8 bases. The CDR3 consists of 16 residues. With V trimmed by 5 bases and J by 8 bases, 13 bases remained unmatched. CDR1 is MGHDK, CDR2 SYGVNS, per germline. The CDR3 protein is CASSPPLNRGEEKLFF. Written as DNA, the CDR3 is TGTGCCAGCAGTCCCCCCTTAAACAGGGGGGAGGAAAAACTGTTTTTT.

As for this clone: The sample carries other DNA sequences with the same CDR3. The rearrangement uses TRBV6-5 and TRBJ2-1, with 8 bases aligning to TRBD2. J was trimmed by 4 bases and V by 5 bases; bases with no gene match: 1. The CDR3 contains 13 residues. Germline V gene lookup returns CDR1 MNHEY and CDR2 SVGAGI. The CDR3 spells CASSLAGYNEQFF. In nucleotides, the CDR3 is TGTGCCAGCAGTCTAGCGGGTTACAATGAGCAGTTCTTC.

V usage is TRBV27 and J usage is TRBJ2-3; TRBD1 aligns across 8 bases. The J segment lost 7 bases and the V segment lost 0 bases, leaving 6 bases of the junction unmatched. This CDR3 comprises 15 residues. CDR1 MNHEY and CDR2 SMNVEV come from the germline V gene (reference sequence). The CDR3 sequence: CASSLSQDRAHTQYF. CDR3 bases: TGTGCCAGCAGTTTATCGCAGGACAGGGCCCATACGCAGTATTTT.

The chain is built from TRBV5-1 and TRBJ2-7; TRBD1 agrees at 7 bases. This CDR3 spans 16 amino acids. The V and J ends lost 5 bases and 4 bases, in that order; junction bases with no gene match: 15. Germline-derived CDR1 and CDR2 are SGHRS and YFSETQ. The CDR3 loop reads CASSPLEGQPNYEQYF. The CDR3 nucleotides read TGCGCCAGCAGTCCTCTAGAGGGACAGCCCAATTACGAGCAGTACTTC.

The gene calls are TRBV3-1 (or the pseudogene TRBV3-2) and TRBJ1-5, with 9 bases aligning to TRBD1. Germline assignment: CDR1 LGHDT and CDR2 YNNKEL (reference sequence). V dropped 2 bases and J dropped 4; count of bases not matched to a gene: 3. The CDR3 is made up of 15 amino acids. Here the CDR3 reads CASSQTGGKNQPQHF. CDR3 bases: TGTGCCAGCAGCCAAACAGGGGGCAAAAATCAGCCCCAGCATTTT.

The chain couples TRBV28 to TRBJ1-1; 7 bases line up with TRBD1. The germline V gene has CDR1 MDHEN and CDR2 SYDVKM. With V trimmed by 4 bases and J by 5 bases, 7 bases remained unmatched. CDR3 length: 14 amino acids. This CDR3 reads CASSSPGGRTEAFF. Written as DNA, the CDR3 is TGTGCCAGCAGTTCCCCAGGGGGTCGGACTGAAGCTTTCTTT.

Only one count was recorded for this clone. The chain joins TRBV27 to TRBJ2-7, with D perhaps TRBD1 (5 bases). V was trimmed by 4 bases and J by 2 bases, leaving 6 bases between them. The CDR3 has 12 residues. The germline CDR1 and CDR2 sequences are MNHEY and SMNVEV (reference sequence). DNA of the CDR3: TGTGCCAGCAGTTCCAGGGCCTACGAGCAGTACTTC. This gives the protein CASSSRAYEQYF.

V usage is TRBV5-4 and J usage is TRBJ2-1; tentative D call: TRBD2 (7 bases). The CDR3 spans 19 residues. Per germline, CDR1 SGHNT and CDR2 YYREEE (reference sequence). The ends were cut back, 3 bases at V and 1 base at J, with 23 bases in the middle. The CDR3 DNA reads as TGTGCCAGCAGCTCCCCCCCGGCGGGGGCGAAAATTTCCTACAATGAGCAGTTCTTC. This codes for CASSSPPAGAKISYNEQFF.

The CDR3 bases are TGTGCCAGCAGTTCCGGACAGGGGGTAAATGAGCAGTTCTTC. Translating gives CASSSGQGVNEQFF. The gene calls are TRBV6-5 and TRBJ2-1, with TRBD1 matching 10 bases. CDR1 and CDR2 from the germline V gene are MNHEY and SVGAGI. The CDR3 is 14 residues long. Unmatched junction bases numbered 4, after V lost 4 bases and J lost 7 bases.

The chain recombines TRBV2 with TRBJ1-1; D ambiguous. Germline CDR1 and CDR2: SNHLY and FYNNEI. Trimming stripped 7 bases from V and 10 bases from J, with 19 bases between. This CDR3 spans 13 amino acids. The CDR3 coding sequence is TGTGCCAGCATGGCCGTACAACCTTATGGAGCTTTCTTT. It translates to CASMAVQPYGAFF.

The chain employs TRBV28 and TRBJ2-5; 7 bases align to TRBD2. Trimming removed 1 base from V and 2 bases from J; junction bases left unmatched: 4. This CDR3 has 15 residues. The germline V gene has CDR1 MDHEN and CDR2 SYDVKM. The CDR3 loop reads CASSLFGGSQETQYF. The CDR3, as DNA: TGTGCCAGCAGTTTATTTGGCGGGAGTCAAGAGACCCAGTACTTC. The entire variable domain, with the rest obtained from reference TRBV28 and TRBJ2-5, is as follows: DVKVTQSSRYLVKRTGEKVFLECVQDMDHENMFWYRQDPGLGLRLIYFSYDVKMKEKGDIPEGYSVSREKKERFSLILESASTNQTSMYLCASSLFGGSQETQYFGPGTRLLVL.

The chain couples TRBV5-1 to TRBJ1-2; D is uncertain. V was cut by 1 base and J by 0 bases, with 7 bases left in between. This CDR3 has 14 residues. Germline V lookup: CDR1 SGHRS, CDR2 YFSETQ. The CDR3 region is CASSLPGANYGYTF. CDR3 DNA sequence: TGCGCCAGCAGCTTGCCAGGAGCTAACTATGGCTACACCTTC.

The J gene is TRBJ2-7, the V gene TRBV15, with 7 bases fitting TRBD1. The CDR3 loop spans 14 amino acids. Trimming cost V 1 base and J 3 bases; bases outside gene matches: 3. Germline lookup yields CDR1 LNHNV and CDR2 YYDKDF (reference sequence). The CDR3 protein is CATSRVRQGYEQYF. CDR3 coding DNA: TGTGCCACCAGCAGAGTTAGACAGGGCTACGAGCAGTACTTC. The whole variable domain, filled in from reference TRBV15 and TRBJ2-7, reads DAMVIQNPRYQVTQFGKPVTLSCSQTLNHNVMYWYQQKSSQAPKLLFHYYDKDFNNEADTPDNFQSRRPNTSFCFLDIRSPGLGDTAMYLCATSRVRQGYEQYFGPGTRLTVT.

In this sample, this clone turned up once. V is TRBV6-5 and J is TRBJ1-1; the match to TRBD1 covers 7 bases. CDR1 and CDR2 (germline): MNHEY, SVGAGI. J gave up 0 bases and V 7 bases, and 5 bases lay outside the gene matches. The CDR3 consists of 14 residues. CDR3 protein: CASKRDSMNTEAFF. The CDR3 DNA follows: TGTGCCAGCAAGAGGGACAGCATGAACACTGAAGCTTTCTTT.